This TCR beta chain was captured by sequencing in a study of early T cells in non-severe SARS-CoV-2 infection. The CDR3 spans 15 residues. V shed 1 base, J shed 1 base, and the junction held 2 bases outside the gene matches. Germline loops: CDR1 MGHRA, CDR2 YSYEKL. MiXCR, applied by TCRdb to the 5' RACE reads, yields one record per CDR3 protein. The sample lists 95,000 to 150,000 distinct CDR3 sequences, about 15% seen once, with about a fifth in the top ten. This sequence was found in an adult who was a healthcare worker with PCR-confirmed SARS-CoV-2 infection or an uninfected control (not recorded which). Sequencing was done on a sample of whole blood. The chain couples TRBV4-1 to TRBJ2-3; 7 bases map to TRBD2. CDR3 amino acids: CASSQAAGGTDTQYF. The CDR3 nucleotides read TGCGCCAGCAGCCAAGCGGCGGGGGGCACAGATACGCAGTATTTT.